These T cell receptor beta chains were read from a single sample in a study of blood T cells in healthy people across ages. TCRdb reprocessed the 5' RACE reads via MiXCR and lists one record per CDR3 protein. The sample records hundreds of thousands of distinct CDR3 sequences, about 28% being singletons. The sample comprised blood. These receptors all come from a woman older than 75 in good health. The CDR3 runs from the conserved cysteine through the conserved F or W. The D gene is left open where the match is weak. Clone size, where shown, is once, few, many, or a class for clones that have expanded.

j_gene,d_gene,v_gene,abundance,CDR3nt,CDR3aa
TRBJ2-7,NA,TRBV28,NA,TGTGCCAGCACCACGTCGGTCTACGAGCAGTACTTC,CASTTSVYEQYF
TRBJ2-1,TRBD2,TRBV20-1,NA,TGCAGTGCCCGACCGGGACTAGCGGGGGGCAATGAGCAGTTCTTC,CSARPGLAGGNEQFF
TRBJ2-1,NA,TRBV29-1,many,TGCAGCGTAGGGACTAATGAGCAGTTCTTC,CSVGTNEQFF
TRBJ2-7,NA,TRBV5-1,once,TGCGCCAGCAGCCTCACCGGGACCTCAAAACTCTACGAGCAGTACTTC,CASSLTGTSKLYEQYF
TRBJ1-2,TRBD1,TRBV9,many,TGTGCCAGCAGTGCTGACAGGGGGAGTGGGAATGGCTACACCTTC,CASSADRGSGNGYTF
TRBJ1-2,NA,TRBV9,many,TGTGCCAGCAGCCCCCGCAGTACGCTAAACGGCTACACCTTC,CASSPRSTLNGYTF
TRBJ2-7,TRBD2,TRBV30,NA,TGTGCCTGGAACCGACGGGGGGGCTACGAGCAGTACTTC,CAWNRRGGYEQYF
TRBJ2-5,NA,TRBV7-2,NA,TGTGCCAGCAGCTCCTTCGGGGAAGAGACCCAGTACTTC,CASSSFGEETQYF
TRBJ1-2,TRBD1,TRBV3-1,many,TGTGCCAGCAGCCCCCGGACAGGGAGGTTCTACACCTTC,CASSPRTGRFYTF
TRBJ1-1,NA,TRBV6-6,many,TGTGCCAGCAGTTACAAGGGGGGAGACACTGAAGCTTTCTTT,CASSYKGGDTEAFF
TRBJ2-7,NA,TRBV5-1,once,TGCGCCAGCAGCTTGGTCGGGACAAGATCTTACGAGCAGTACTTC,CASSLVGTRSYEQYF
TRBJ1-2,NA,TRBV4-2,NA,TGTGCCAGCAGCCAAGATTTACGGGGGGCTTATCCAGGCTACACCTTC,CASSQDLRGAYPGYTF
TRBJ2-1,NA,TRBV7-9,many,TGTGCCAGCAGCACGGCGGGCAATGAGCAGTTCTTC,CASSTAGNEQFF
TRBJ1-2,NA,TRBV6-5,NA,TGTGCCTCCAATCGCGAAGGAGGGTATGGCTACACCTTC,CASNREGGYGYTF
TRBJ2-7,TRBD2,TRBV20-1,NA,TGCAGTGCTAGAGCCAGCGGGACCTCCTACGAGCAGTACTTC,CSARASGTSYEQYF
TRBJ1-3,NA,TRBV12-5,few,TGTGCTAGTGGTTTAGAACTGGGACTGAACTCTGGAAACACCATATATTTT,CASGLELGLNSGNTIYF
TRBJ2-3,NA,TRBV24-1,many,TGTGCCACCAGTGATTTTGGGGCAGGAACGCAGTATTTT,CATSDFGAGTQYF
TRBJ2-1,TRBD2,TRBV12-3/TRBV12-4,many,TGTGCCAGCAGCACTACCAGCGGGAGCAATGAGCAGTTCTTC,CASSTTSGSNEQFF
TRBJ2-7,NA,TRBV5-1,NA,TGCGCCAGCAGCACCACGGACGCGGCCTACGAGCAGTACTTC,CASSTTDAAYEQYF
TRBJ1-6,TRBD1,TRBV5-1,NA,TGCGCCAGCAGCTCGGCAGGGGGGTATTCACCCCTCCACTTT,CASSSAGGYSPLHF
TRBJ1-2,NA,TRBV29-1,NA,TGCAGCTCACAACTAAACTATGGCTACACCTTC,CSSQLNYGYTF
TRBJ2-3,NA,TRBV7-2,NA,TGTGCCAGCAGGATAGACTACCTGAGCGCAGATACGCAGTATTTT,CASRIDYLSADTQYF
TRBJ2-1,TRBD2,TRBV15,many,TGTGCCACCAGCAGAGCCCTAGCGGGGGCTACCGAGCAGTTCTTC,CATSRALAGATEQFF
TRBJ2-1,NA,TRBV4-2,few,TGTGCCAGCAGCCAAGATGGGGAGGTGGGGTACAATGAGCAGTTCTTC,CASSQDGEVGYNEQFF
TRBJ2-3,NA,TRBV20-1,NA,TGCAGTGCAAAAGGGGCCCCGACGAGGGGCACAGATACGCAGTATTTT,CSAKGAPTRGTDTQYF
TRBJ1-4,NA,TRBV11-2,few,TGTGCCAGCAGCCGAGGACAGGAAAAACTGTTTTTT,CASSRGQEKLFF
TRBJ2-5,TRBD1,TRBV5-1,many,TGCGCCAGCAGCGGAGGGACAGGAGGCGAGACCCAGTACTTC,CASSGGTGGETQYF
TRBJ1-1,NA,TRBV7-3,NA,TGTGCCAGCAGCTTATCTTCTCGGACGCGAGGCACTGAAGCTTTCTTT,CASSLSSRTRGTEAFF
TRBJ1-2,NA,TRBV18,many,TGTGCCAGCTCCGAGGGAGGCCATGGCTACACCTTC,CASSEGGHGYTF
TRBJ2-1,NA,TRBV20-1,NA,TGCAGTGCTTCCACCGGACCGGGGAATGAGCAGTTCTTC,CSASTGPGNEQFF
TRBJ1-2,NA,TRBV6-6,many,TGTGCCAGCAGTTACTCGGGGTGGCAGGTCGAGGGCTACACCTTC,CASSYSGWQVEGYTF